These 27 T cell receptor beta chains share one sample of origin, sequenced in a study of blood T cells in healthy people across ages. The use of a sample-barcoded 5' primer and a J-beta primer mix characterized a second PCR of about 6 to 12 cycles. TCRdb re-analysed the 5' RACE reads in MiXCR, keeping a single row per CDR3 protein. In the table there are around 1.7 million distinct CDR3 sequences, approximately 30% of which are singletons. Sequenced material: blood. The origin of the receptors is a woman aged 25 to 39 in good health.

In its sample, this clonotype was seen a few times. The chain employs TRBV11-2 and TRBJ2-7, with 7 positions matching TRBD1. CDR3 length equals 14 residues. Germline loops: CDR1 SGHAT, CDR2 FQNNGV. V lost 3 bases and J lost 3; bases outside the gene matches: 5. The CDR3 reads CASSFADRVYEQYF. CDR3 DNA sequence: TGTGCCAGCAGCTTCGCCGACAGGGTCTACGAGCAGTACTTC.

This rearrangement joins TRBV6-1 to TRBJ1-4; D remains unclear. Deletions cut 5 bases from V and 8 bases from J, with 18 bases between. CDR1 MNHNS and CDR2 SASEGT come from the germline V gene. The CDR3 spans 15 residues. CDR3 DNA sequence: TGTGCCAGCAGTCTTACAGCACTCCCGGAGGAAAAACTGTTTTTT. Residues: CASSLTALPEEKLFF.

This chain uses TRBV12-3 or TRBV12-4 with TRBJ1-4; 11 bases fit TRBD1. CDR3 size: 17 residues. With V trimmed by 4 bases and J by 4 bases, 8 bases remained unmatched. The CDR3 nucleotides read TGTGCCAGCAGTTCCCCGGACAGGGGGCTCGTTAATGAAAAACTGTTTTTT. Translation gives CASSSPDRGLVNEKLFF.

This chain links TRBV7-8 with TRBJ2-7; tentative D call: TRBD1 (5 bases). Trimming removed 5 bases at V and 2 bases at J, with 13 bases between. Germline V gene sequence: CDR1 SGHVS, CDR2 FQNEAQ. The CDR3 is made up of 14 amino acids. The CDR3 here is CASSHAQGTYEQYF. CDR3 coding DNA: TGTGCCAGCAGCCACGCGCAGGGTACCTACGAGCAGTACTTC.

V gene TRBV11-2 combines with J gene TRBJ1-2; 8 bases are shared with TRBD1. V dropped 1 base and J dropped 5; count of bases not matched to a gene: 6. This CDR3 is built from 15 residues. Germline loops: CDR1 SGHAT, CDR2 FQNNGV. CDR3 protein: CASSLVPGGGYGYTF. CDR3 nucleotides: TGTGCCAGCAGCTTAGTGCCAGGGGGCGGTTATGGCTACACCTTC. Based on the CDR3 plus reference TRBV11-2 and TRBJ1-2, the full variable domain is EAGVAQSPRYKIIEKRQSVAFWCNPISGHATLYWYQQILGQGPKLLIQFQNNGVVDDSQLPKDRFSAERLKGVDSTLKIQPAKLEDSAVYLCASSLVPGGGYGYTFGSGTRLTVV.

About this clonotype itself: One end of the junction varies from germline; a read error may be responsible. The CDR3: CASSASTGSGADVLTF. CDR3 sequence (DNA): TGTGCCAGCAGTGCCTCGACAGGGTCTGGGGCCGACGTCCTGACTTTC. This chain uses TRBV2 with TRBJ2-6, with TRBD1 matching 7 bases. Looked up from germline, CDR1 is SNHLY and CDR2 is FYNNEI. The CDR3 spans 16 residues. The entire variable domain, with the rest obtained from reference TRBV2 and TRBJ2-6, is as follows: EPEVTQTPSHQVTQMGQEVILRCVPISNHLYFYWYRQILGQKVEFLVSFYNNEISEKSEIFDDQFSVERPDGSNFTLKIRSTKLEDSAMYFCASSASTGSGADVLTFGAGSRLTVL.

In its sample, this clonotype was seen a few times. This chain joins TRBV29-1 and TRBJ1-2, with 7 bases that match TRBD1. Germline trimming cut 7 bases from V and 7 bases from J; bases unmatched to any gene: 6. There are 11 residues in the CDR3. CDR1 SQVTM and CDR2 ANQGSEA come from the germline V gene. The CDR3 sequence is CSAIRDSGYTF. In DNA, the CDR3 is TGCAGCGCCATAAGGGACAGTGGCTACACCTTC.

This clonotype was observed at least ten times. The junction does not match germline at one end; this may be a read error. The chain recombines TRBV14 with TRBJ2-3, with D tentatively TRBD2 (5 bases). The length of the CDR3 is 14 residues. Germline lookup yields CDR1 SGHDN and CDR2 FVKESK. The CDR3 loop is CASSQAGRGDTQYF. For the CDR3, the DNA is TGCGCCAGCAGCCAAGCCGGGCGCGGGGATACGCAGTATTTT.

This clonotype was recorded at least ten times. V and J are TRBV7-8 and TRBJ1-2; 8 nucleotides agree with TRBD1. This CDR3 is 17 amino acids long. The V segment lost 1 base and the J segment 2 bases; nucleotides outside the gene matches: 9. Looked up from germline, CDR1 is SGHVS and CDR2 is FQNEAQ. In DNA form, the CDR3 reads TGTGCCAGCAGCTTAGTACGACAGGGGAGGTCCAACTATGGCTACACCTTC. Amino acids: CASSLVRQGRSNYGYTF.

At least ten counts were recorded for this clonotype. The rearrangement links TRBV4-1 to TRBJ2-7, with 7 positions matching TRBD2. Trimming cost V 3 bases and J 1 base; bases outside gene matches: 6. The germline V gene has CDR1 MGHRA and CDR2 YSYEKL. The CDR3 covers 15 residues. DNA of the CDR3: TGCGCCAGCAGCCACGCTCCAGCGGGGTCCTACGAGCAGTACTTC. Translated: CASSHAPAGSYEQYF.

In this sample, this clonotype turned up many times. The chain recombines TRBV11-2 with TRBJ2-5; D possibly corresponds to TRBD1 (5 bases). This CDR3 has 15 residues. Germline CDR1 reads SGHAT; CDR2 reads FQNNGV. The V and J ends lost 1 base and 2 bases respectively, with 11 bases between them. CDR3 in DNA: TGTGCCAGCAGCTTAGGTCCCCAGGGTCAAGAGACCCAGTACTTC. This gives the protein CASSLGPQGQETQYF.

J is TRBJ2-7 and V is TRBV29-1; 8 bases agree with TRBD2. The ends lost 7 bases at V and 7 bases at J; junction bases unmatched: 12. The CDR3 loop spans 13 amino acids. Germline CDR1 is SQVTM and CDR2 is ANQGSEA. CDR3: CSAAGTRSNEQYF. The CDR3 DNA reads as TGCAGCGCAGCCGGGACTAGGAGTAATGAGCAGTACTTC.

This clonotype was seen more than once but under ten times. The CDR3 loop reads CSPGVPGSGETQYF. CDR3 DNA sequence: TGCAGCCCAGGGGTCCCCGGGAGTGGAGAGACCCAGTACTTC. The J gene is TRBJ2-5, the V gene TRBV20-1; either TRBD1 or TRBD2 may supply D (6 bases each). This CDR3 is built from 14 residues. Germline V gives CDR1 DFQATT, CDR2 SNEGSKA (reference sequence).

This clonotype was counted ten times or more. The chain employs TRBV18 and TRBJ1-2; the D is unclear. Germline CDR1 and CDR2: KGHSH and LQKENI. Trimming stripped 3 bases from V and 8 bases from J, with 13 bases between. The CDR3 has 13 residues. The CDR3 reads CASSPTADSGYTF. The CDR3 DNA follows: TGTGCCAGCTCACCTACAGCTGACTCGGGCTACACCTTC.

This clonotype was observed a few times. This chain uses TRBV7-2 with TRBJ2-6; D uncertain. The CDR3 has 16 amino acids. The ends were cut back, 7 bases at V and 0 bases at J, with 13 bases in the middle. CDR1 and CDR2 (germline): SGHTA, FQGNSA. The CDR3 DNA reads TGTGCCAGCAACCGGATGAGTGTCTCTGGGGCCAACGTCCTGACTTTC. Translated, it gives CASNRMSVSGANVLTF.

This clonotype was counted many times. This rearrangement joins TRBV6-5 to TRBJ1-1; D ambiguous. In germline, CDR1 is MNHEY, CDR2 SVGAGI. V was clipped by 5 bases and J by 7 bases, with 17 bases between them. The length of the CDR3 is 14 residues. The CDR3 DNA is TGTGCCAGCAGTCCTATTCGGACCTTGCTTGAAGCTTTCTTT. Translated, it gives CASSPIRTLLEAFF.

V usage is TRBV5-5 and J usage is TRBJ1-1; 8 bases are a match to TRBD1. This CDR3 comprises 13 residues. CDR1 is SGHKS, CDR2 YYEKEE, per germline (reference sequence). Germline trimming cut 7 bases from V and 6 bases from J; bases unmatched to any gene: 8. DNA of the CDR3: TGTGCCAGCTTGCCAGGGGGCGGACCTGAAGCTTTCTTT. Translated, it gives CASLPGGGPEAFF. Supplemented by reference TRBV5-5 and TRBJ1-1, the full variable domain reads DAGVTQSPTHLIKTRGQQVTLRCSPISGHKSVSWYQQVLGQGPQFIFQYYEKEERGRGNFPDRFSARQFPNYSSELNVNALLLGDSALYLCASLPGGGPEAFFGQGTRLTVV.

The V call is TRBV6-5, the J call TRBJ2-7, with D possibly TRBD1 on 6 matching bases. This CDR3 region has 14 residues. The V gene's germline CDR1 is MNHEY and CDR2 SVGAGI. V was pared by 7 bases and J by 3 bases, with 16 bases between. CDR3 region: CASKIEQGDYEQYF. The CDR3 nucleotides are TGTGCCAGCAAGATTGAACAGGGTGACTACGAGCAGTACTTC.

This clonotype was observed many times. The chain uses TRBV10-3 and TRBJ2-7; 12 bases line up with TRBD2. Germline CDR1 and CDR2: ENHRY and SYGVKD. J lost 0 bases, V lost 10 bases, and 4 bases had no gene match. The CDR3 extends over 14 amino acids. In DNA, the CDR3 is TGTGCCACCTCGACTAGCGGGGGCTCCTACGAGCAGTACTTC. This sequence encodes CATSTSGGSYEQYF.

This clonotype turned up a few times. The chain combines TRBV7-3 with TRBJ2-5; 12 bases fit TRBD1. This CDR3 has 15 amino acids. Germline assignment: CDR1 SGHTA and CDR2 FQGTGA. Losses at the gene ends were 4 bases for V and 4 bases for J; bases not matched to a gene: 4. This chain's CDR3 is CASSSRGQGAETQYF. CDR3 DNA: TGTGCCAGCAGCTCTAGGGGACAGGGGGCAGAGACCCAGTACTTC.

This clonotype was detected ten times or more. The V gene is TRBV18, the J gene TRBJ2-7, with 9 positions matching TRBD2. The germline gives CDR1 KGHSH, CDR2 LQKENI. V dropped 0 bases and J dropped 4; count of bases not matched to a gene: 4. CDR3 length: 15 residues. CDR3 sequence (DNA): TGTGCCAGCTCACCACCGACTAGCGGAGGTTACGAGCAGTACTTC. Amino acid sequence: CASSPPTSGGYEQYF.

Comments on this clonotype: At one of its ends the junction is not consistent with the germline gene, which may arise from a read error. V usage is TRBV15 and J usage is TRBJ2-3; D may be TRBD1 or TRBD2 (5 bases each). Germline V gene data show CDR1 as LNHNV and CDR2 as YYDKDF (reference sequence). This CDR3 spans 16 amino acids. The CDR3 region is CATGRVGDPNTDTQYF. The CDR3 DNA follows: TGTGCCACCGGCAGAGTCGGGGACCCTAACACAGATACGCAGTATTTT.

The chain joins TRBV7-8 to TRBJ2-5; 7 bases are a match to TRBD2. V shed 0 bases, J shed 11 bases, and the junction held 15 bases outside the gene matches. The CDR3 length is 16 residues. Germline V gene lookup returns CDR1 SGHVS and CDR2 FQNEAQ. CDR3 amino acids: CASSLARGRAFNEQYF. CDR3 bases: TGTGCCAGCAGCTTAGCTAGAGGGAGGGCGTTCAATGAGCAGTACTTC.

This clonotype turned up a few times. The chain employs TRBV5-1 and TRBJ1-1; D unresolved. CDR1 SGHRS and CDR2 YFSETQ come from the germline V gene. Trimming pared 1 base from V and 1 base from J, leaving 26 bases between. This CDR3 is built from 20 residues. The chain's CDR3 is CASSLSGFMAVLVRNTEAFF. The CDR3 coding sequence is TGCGCCAGCAGCTTGTCCGGTTTCATGGCTGTGTTGGTCCGGAACACTGAAGCTTTCTTT.

This clonotype occurred once. The chain has TRBV6-6 and TRBJ2-7; the D gene could be TRBD1 or TRBD2 (6 bases each). Deletions cut 5 bases from V and 2 bases from J, with 13 bases between. This CDR3 spans 14 amino acids. Germline V gene data show CDR1 as MNHNY and CDR2 as SVGAGI (reference sequence). The CDR3 sequence is CASSGGGPPYEQYF. The DNA for the CDR3 is TGTGCCAGCAGTGGAGGGGGGCCTCCCTACGAGCAGTACTTC.

J is TRBJ2-7 and V is TRBV6-6; no clear D gene. Trimming left V 6 bases short and J 3 bases short, with 18 bases between. The germline V gene has CDR1 MNHNY and CDR2 SVGAGI (reference sequence). This CDR3 has 15 amino acids. CDR3 protein: CASSTIRSGHYEQYF. As DNA, the CDR3 is TGTGCCAGCAGCACGATCAGGTCCGGCCACTACGAGCAGTACTTC.

The chain employs TRBV6-5 and TRBJ2-1; a weak D match, TRBD2 (6 bases). V lost 6 bases, J lost 8 bases, and 26 bases lay in between. Per germline, CDR1 MNHEY and CDR2 SVGAGI. The CDR3 sequence is 17 residues long. The CDR3 here is CASSSRRAGKKGDEQFF. Here the CDR3 DNA reads TGTGCCAGCAGCTCTCGGCGGGCGGGGAAAAAGGGCGATGAGCAGTTCTTC.